The present T cell receptor beta chain was sequenced within a study of technical replicates of blood from several donors. TCRdb keeps only in-frame clones here, not all; method: immunoSEQ multiplex PCR. The profile covers fewer than 90,000 clones, with approximately 94% appearing a single time and approximately 0.25% taken by the ten largest. The sequence was obtained from a human donor in good health. The sequenced sample consisted of T cells isolated from PBMCs.

This CDR3 is CASSPPRTSGSTDTQYF. CDR3 sequence (DNA): TGTGCCAGCTCACCCCCTAGGACTAGCGGGAGCACAGATACGCAGTATTTT. V and J are TRBV18 and TRBJ2-3; 11 bases are shared with TRBD2. The CDR3 is 17 residues long. The J segment lost 0 bases and the V segment lost 3 bases, leaving 5 bases of the junction unmatched. The V gene's germline CDR1 is KGHSH and CDR2 LQKENI.